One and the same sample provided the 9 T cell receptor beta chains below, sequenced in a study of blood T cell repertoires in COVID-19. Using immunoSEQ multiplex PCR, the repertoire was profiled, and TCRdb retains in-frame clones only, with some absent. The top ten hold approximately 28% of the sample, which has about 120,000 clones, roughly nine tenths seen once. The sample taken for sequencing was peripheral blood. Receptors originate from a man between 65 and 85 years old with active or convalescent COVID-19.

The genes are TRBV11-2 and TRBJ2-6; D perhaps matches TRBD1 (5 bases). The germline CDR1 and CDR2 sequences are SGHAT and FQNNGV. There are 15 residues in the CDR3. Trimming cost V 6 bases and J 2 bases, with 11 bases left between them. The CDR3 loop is CASSDQGTGANVLTF. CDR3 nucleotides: TGTGCCAGCAGTGACCAGGGTACTGGGGCCAACGTCCTGACTTTC.

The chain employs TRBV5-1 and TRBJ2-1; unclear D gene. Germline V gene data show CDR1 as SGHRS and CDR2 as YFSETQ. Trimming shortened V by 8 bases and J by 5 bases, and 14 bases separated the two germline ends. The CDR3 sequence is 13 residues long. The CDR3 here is CASTSSVDNEQFF. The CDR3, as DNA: TGCGCCAGTACCTCCTCGGTAGACAATGAGCAGTTCTTC.

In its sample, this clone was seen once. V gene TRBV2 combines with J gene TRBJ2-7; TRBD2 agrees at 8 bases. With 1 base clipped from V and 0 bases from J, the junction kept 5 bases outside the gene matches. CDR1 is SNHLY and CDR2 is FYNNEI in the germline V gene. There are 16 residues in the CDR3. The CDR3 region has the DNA TGTGCCAGCAGTGAAGATGGAAGCGGGAGCTCCTACGAGCAGTACTTC. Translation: CASSEDGSGSSYEQYF.

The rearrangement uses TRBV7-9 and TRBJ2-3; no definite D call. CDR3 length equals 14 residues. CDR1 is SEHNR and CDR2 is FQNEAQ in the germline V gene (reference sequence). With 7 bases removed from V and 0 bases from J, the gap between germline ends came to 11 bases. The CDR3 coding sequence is TGTGCCAGCACCCTCCCCCCTAGCACAGATACGCAGTATTTT. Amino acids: CASTLPPSTDTQYF.

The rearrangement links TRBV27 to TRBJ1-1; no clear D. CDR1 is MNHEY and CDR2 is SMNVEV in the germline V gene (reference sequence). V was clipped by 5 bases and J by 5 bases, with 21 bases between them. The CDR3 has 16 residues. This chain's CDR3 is CASSADRSPGATEAFF. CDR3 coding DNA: TGTGCCAGCAGTGCCGATCGATCCCCGGGAGCGACTGAAGCTTTCTTT.

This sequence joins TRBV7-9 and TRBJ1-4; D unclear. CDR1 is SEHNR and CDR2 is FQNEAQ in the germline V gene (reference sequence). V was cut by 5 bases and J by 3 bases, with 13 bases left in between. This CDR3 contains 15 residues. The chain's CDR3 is CASSRLGPPNEKLFF. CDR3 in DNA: TGTGCCAGCAGCCGACTAGGGCCTCCTAATGAAAAACTGTTTTTT.

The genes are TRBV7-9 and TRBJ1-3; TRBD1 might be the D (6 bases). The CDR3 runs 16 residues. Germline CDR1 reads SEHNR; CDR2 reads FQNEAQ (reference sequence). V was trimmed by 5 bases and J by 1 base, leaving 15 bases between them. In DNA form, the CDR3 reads TGTGCCAGCAGCCGCGCGAGGACAGCTTCTGGAAACACCATATATTTT. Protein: CASSRARTASGNTIYF.

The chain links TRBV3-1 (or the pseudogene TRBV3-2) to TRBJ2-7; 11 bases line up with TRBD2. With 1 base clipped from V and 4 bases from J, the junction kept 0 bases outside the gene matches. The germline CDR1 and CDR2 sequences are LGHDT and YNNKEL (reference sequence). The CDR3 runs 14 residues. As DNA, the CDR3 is TGTGCCAGCAGCCAAGGACTAGCGGGGTACGAGCAGTACTTC. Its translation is CASSQGLAGYEQYF.

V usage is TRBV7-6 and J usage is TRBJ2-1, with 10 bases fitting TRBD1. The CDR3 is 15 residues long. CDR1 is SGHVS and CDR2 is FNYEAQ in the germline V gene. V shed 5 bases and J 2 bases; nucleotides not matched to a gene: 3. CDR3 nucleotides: TGTGCCAGCAGCCCCGGGACAGGGGCCTACAATGAGCAGTTCTTC. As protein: CASSPGTGAYNEQFF. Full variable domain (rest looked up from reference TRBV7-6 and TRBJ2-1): GAGVSQSPRYKVTKRGQDVALRCDPISGHVSLYWYRQALGQGPEFLTYFNYEAQQDKSGLPNDRFSAERPEGSISTLTIQRTEQRDSAMYRCASSPGTGAYNEQFFGPGTRLTVL.